This T cell receptor beta chain was identified during a study of cytomegalovirus exposure and HLA in healthy donors. Losses at the gene ends were 4 bases for V and 3 bases for J; bases not matched to a gene: 9. CDR1 and CDR2 from the germline V gene are SQVTM and ANQGSEA. This CDR3 spans 14 amino acids. Of note for this clone: Its antigen remains unknown.

Everyone who donated was a healthy bone marrow donor. Primers for the PCR totalled 60 Vbeta and 13 Jbeta. Only in-frame clones appear in the TCRdb table, and some are missing; sequencing was by immunoSEQ multiplex PCR. The sample yields 85,000 to 90,000 clones, about 75% seen once. Notes on the study in general: Accurate prediction of HLA-A and HLA-B alleles (for most subjects) was reportedly achieved from TCR beta sequences. With later analysis, a missense DCLRE1C variant became linked to TCR beta V- and J-gene trimming.

The sequence was collected from a man aged 30 to 39 in good health and CMV-seropositive. What was sequenced was PBMCs. The chain joins TRBV29-1 to TRBJ2-7; 7 bases are a match to TRBD1. The CDR3 coding sequence is TGCAGCGTTGTTGGGTCAGGGGGATACTACGAGCAGTACTTC. Translated: CSVVGSGGYYEQYF.